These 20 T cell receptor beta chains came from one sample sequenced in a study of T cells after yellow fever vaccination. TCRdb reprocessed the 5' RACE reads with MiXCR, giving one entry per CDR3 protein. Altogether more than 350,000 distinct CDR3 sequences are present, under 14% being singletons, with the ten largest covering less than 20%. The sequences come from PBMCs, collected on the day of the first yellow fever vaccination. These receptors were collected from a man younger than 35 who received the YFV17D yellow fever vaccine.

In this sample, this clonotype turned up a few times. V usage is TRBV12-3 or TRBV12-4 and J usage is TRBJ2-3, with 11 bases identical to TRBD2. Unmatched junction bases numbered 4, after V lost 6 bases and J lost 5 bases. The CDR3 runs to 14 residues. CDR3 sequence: CASSYGTSGDTQYF. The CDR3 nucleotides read TGTGCCAGCAGCTACGGGACTAGCGGAGATACGCAGTATTTT.

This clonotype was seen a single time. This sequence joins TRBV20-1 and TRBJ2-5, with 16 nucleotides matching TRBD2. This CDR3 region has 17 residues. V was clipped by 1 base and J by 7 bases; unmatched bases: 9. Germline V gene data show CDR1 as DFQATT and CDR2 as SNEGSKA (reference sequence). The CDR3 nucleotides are TGCAGTGCTAGAGCCCCCAGGGGGACTAGCGGGGGGGGGACCCAGTACTTC. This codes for CSARAPRGTSGGGTQYF.

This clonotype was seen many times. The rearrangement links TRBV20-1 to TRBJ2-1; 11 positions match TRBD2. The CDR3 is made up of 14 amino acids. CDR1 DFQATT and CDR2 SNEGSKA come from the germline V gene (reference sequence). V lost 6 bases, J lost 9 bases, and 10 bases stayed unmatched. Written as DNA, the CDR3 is TGCAGTGCCGCAAATAGCGGGGGGGCCTCTGAGCAGTTCTTC. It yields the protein CSAANSGGASEQFF.

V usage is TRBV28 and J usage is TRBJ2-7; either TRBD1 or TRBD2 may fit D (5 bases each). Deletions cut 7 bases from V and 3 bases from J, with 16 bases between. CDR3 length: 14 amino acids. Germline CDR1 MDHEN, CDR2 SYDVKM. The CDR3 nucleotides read TGTGCCAGCAAAGTAGGGACGGATGGCTACGAGCAGTACTTC. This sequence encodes CASKVGTDGYEQYF.

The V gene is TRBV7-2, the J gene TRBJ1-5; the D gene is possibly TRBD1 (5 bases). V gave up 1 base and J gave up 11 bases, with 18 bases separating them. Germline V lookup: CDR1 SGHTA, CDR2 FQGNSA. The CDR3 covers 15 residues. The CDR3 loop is CASSLVGTQGGSQHF. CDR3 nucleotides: TGTGCCAGCAGCTTAGTGGGGACCCAGGGAGGATCCCAGCATTTT. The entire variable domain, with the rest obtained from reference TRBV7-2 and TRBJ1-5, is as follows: GAGVSQSPSNKVTEKGKDVELRCDPISGHTALYWYRQSLGQGLEFLIYFQGNSAPDKSGLPSDRFSAERTGGSVSTLTIQRTQQEDSAVYLCASSLVGTQGGSQHFGDGTRLSIL.

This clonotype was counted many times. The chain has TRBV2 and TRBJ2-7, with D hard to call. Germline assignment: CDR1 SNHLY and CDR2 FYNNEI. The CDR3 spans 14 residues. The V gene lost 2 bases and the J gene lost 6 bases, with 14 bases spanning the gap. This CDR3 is CASSEYGARVEQYF. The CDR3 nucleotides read TGTGCCAGCAGTGAATATGGCGCTAGGGTCGAGCAGTACTTC.

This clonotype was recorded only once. CDR3 sequence reads: CASSELRRDGNEQFF. CDR3 bases: TGTGCCAGCAGTGAATTACGAAGGGATGGCAATGAGCAGTTCTTC. The chain employs TRBV25-1 and TRBJ2-1; D is ambiguous. Germline assignment: CDR1 MGHDK and CDR2 SYGVNS. Deletions cut 1 base from V and 6 bases from J, with 13 bases between. The CDR3 is made up of 15 amino acids.

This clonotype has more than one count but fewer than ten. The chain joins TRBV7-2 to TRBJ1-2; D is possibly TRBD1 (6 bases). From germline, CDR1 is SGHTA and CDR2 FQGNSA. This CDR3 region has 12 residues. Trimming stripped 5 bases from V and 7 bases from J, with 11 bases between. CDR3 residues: CASSEPGAGYTF. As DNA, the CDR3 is TGTGCCAGCAGCGAGCCAGGGGCTGGCTACACCTTC.

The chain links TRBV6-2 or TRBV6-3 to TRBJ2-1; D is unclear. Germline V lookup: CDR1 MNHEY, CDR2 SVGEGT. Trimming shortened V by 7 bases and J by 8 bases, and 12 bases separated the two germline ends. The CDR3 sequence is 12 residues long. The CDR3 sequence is CASTNGVDEQFF. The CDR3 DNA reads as TGTGCCAGCACCAACGGTGTGGATGAGCAGTTCTTC.

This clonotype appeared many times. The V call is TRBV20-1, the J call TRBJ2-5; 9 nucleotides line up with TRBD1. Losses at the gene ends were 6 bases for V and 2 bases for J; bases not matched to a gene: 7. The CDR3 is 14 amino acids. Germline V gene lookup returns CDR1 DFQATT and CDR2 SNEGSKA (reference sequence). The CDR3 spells CSAGTGLDQETQYF. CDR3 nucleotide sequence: TGCAGTGCCGGGACAGGGTTAGATCAAGAGACCCAGTACTTC.

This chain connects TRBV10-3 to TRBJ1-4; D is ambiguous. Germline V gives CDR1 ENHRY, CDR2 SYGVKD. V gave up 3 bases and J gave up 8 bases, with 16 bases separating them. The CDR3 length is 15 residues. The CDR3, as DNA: TGTGCCATCAGTGACCCGACCGCCTTGGGGGAAAAACTGTTTTTT. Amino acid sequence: CAISDPTALGEKLFF.

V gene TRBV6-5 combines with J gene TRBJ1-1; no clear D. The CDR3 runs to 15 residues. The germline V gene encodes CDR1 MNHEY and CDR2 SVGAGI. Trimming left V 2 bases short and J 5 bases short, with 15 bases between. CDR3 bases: TGTGCCAGCAGTTACCCGGGGAAGCGGTATACTGAAGCTTTCTTT. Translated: CASSYPGKRYTEAFF.

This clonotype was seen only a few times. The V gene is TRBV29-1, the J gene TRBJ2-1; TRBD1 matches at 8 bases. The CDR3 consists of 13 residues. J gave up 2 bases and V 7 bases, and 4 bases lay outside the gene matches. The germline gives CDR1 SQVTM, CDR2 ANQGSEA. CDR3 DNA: TGCAGCGCTCTACAGGGGGCCTACAATGAGCAGTTCTTC. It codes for CSALQGAYNEQFF.

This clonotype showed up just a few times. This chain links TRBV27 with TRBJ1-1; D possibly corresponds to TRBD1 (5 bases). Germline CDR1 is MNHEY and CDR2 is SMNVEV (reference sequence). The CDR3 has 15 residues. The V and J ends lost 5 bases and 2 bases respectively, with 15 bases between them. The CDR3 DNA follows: TGTGCCAGCAGTCCCCAGACAGCCGGTAACACTGAAGCTTTCTTT. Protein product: CASSPQTAGNTEAFF.

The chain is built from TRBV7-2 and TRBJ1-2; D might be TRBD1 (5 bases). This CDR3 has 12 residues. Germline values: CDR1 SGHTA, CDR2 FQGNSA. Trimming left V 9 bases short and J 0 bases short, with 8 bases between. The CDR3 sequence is CARGDSNYGYTF. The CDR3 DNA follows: TGTGCCAGGGGGGATTCTAACTATGGCTACACCTTC.

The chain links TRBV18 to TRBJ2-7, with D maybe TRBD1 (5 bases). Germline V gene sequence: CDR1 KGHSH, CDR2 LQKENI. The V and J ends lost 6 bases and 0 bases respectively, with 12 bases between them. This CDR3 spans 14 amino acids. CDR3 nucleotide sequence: TGTGCCAGCTCTTGGGGCGCGAACTCCTACGAGCAGTACTTC. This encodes CASSWGANSYEQYF. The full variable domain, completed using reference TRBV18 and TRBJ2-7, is NAGVMQNPRHLVRRRGQEARLRCSPMKGHSHVYWYRQLPEEGLKFMVYLQKENIIDESGMPKERFSAEFPKEGPSILRIQQVVRGDSAAYFCASSWGANSYEQYFGPGTRLTVT.

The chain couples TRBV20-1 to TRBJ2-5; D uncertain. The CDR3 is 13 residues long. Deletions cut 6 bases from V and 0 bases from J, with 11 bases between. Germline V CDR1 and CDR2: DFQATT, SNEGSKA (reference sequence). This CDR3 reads CSAQDSYQETQYF. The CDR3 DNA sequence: TGCAGTGCACAAGACTCGTACCAAGAGACCCAGTACTTC.

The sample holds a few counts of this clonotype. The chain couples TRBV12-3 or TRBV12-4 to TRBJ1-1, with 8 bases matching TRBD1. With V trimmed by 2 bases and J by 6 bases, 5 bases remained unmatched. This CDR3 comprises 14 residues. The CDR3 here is CASSLRQGLSEAFF. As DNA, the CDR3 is TGTGCCAGCAGTTTACGACAGGGGTTGTCTGAAGCTTTCTTT.

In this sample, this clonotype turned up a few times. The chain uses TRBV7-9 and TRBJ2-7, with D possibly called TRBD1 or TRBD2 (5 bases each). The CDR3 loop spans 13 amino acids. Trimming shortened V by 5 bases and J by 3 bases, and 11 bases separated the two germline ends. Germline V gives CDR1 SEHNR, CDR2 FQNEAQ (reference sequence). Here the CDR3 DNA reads TGTGCCAGCAGCGCCCGGGACCACTACGAGCAGTACGTC. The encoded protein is CASSARDHYEQYV.

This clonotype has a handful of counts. DNA for the CDR3: TGTGCCAGCAGCTTAAGGGAGGTGGATAGCAATCAGCCCCAGCATTTT. This sequence encodes CASSLREVDSNQPQHF. The chain links TRBV7-8 to TRBJ1-5; D is undetermined. The CDR3 has 16 residues. Trimming removed 2 bases from V and 0 bases from J, with 11 bases in between. Germline V lookup: CDR1 SGHVS, CDR2 FQNEAQ. Full variable domain (remainder filled in from reference TRBV7-8 and TRBJ1-5): GAGVSQSPRYKVAKRGQDVALRCDPISGHVSLFWYQQALGQGPEFLTYFQNEAQLDKSGLPSDRFFAERPEGSVSTLKIQRTQQEDSAVYLCASSLREVDSNQPQHFGDGTRLSIL.